Listed below are T cell receptor beta chains from one sample, sequenced in a study of T cells in Graves' hyperthyroidism and ophthalmopathy. TCRdb re-derived calls from the multiplex PCR reads in MiXCR, one entry per CDR3 protein. The repertoire holds about 270,000 distinct CDR3 sequences, with 25% to 30% as singletons. The specimen was blood. Source of these receptors: a man aged 40-49 years with Graves' hyperthyroidism that later progressed to Graves' ophthalmopathy. Both conserved end residues are part of each CDR3. A D gene is named only where the DNA matches it firmly. The listing skips clone size in some rows; elsewhere it reads once, few, many or a size class.

j_call v_call clone_size d_call cdr3_nt cdr3_aa
TRBJ1-1 TRBV27 few - TGTGCCAGCAGTGACCCACCGCACACTGAAGCTTTCTTT CASSDPPHTEAFF
TRBJ1-2 TRBV19 many - TGTGCCAGTAGGTCGTGGGGGCCGCACTATGGCTACACCTTC CASRSWGPHYGYTF
TRBJ1-1 TRBV12-3/TRBV12-4 - - TGTGCCAGCAGTTTATTCGGGAGAAGGGAAGCTTTCTTT CASSLFGRREAFF
TRBJ2-7 TRBV19 many TRBD2 TGTGCCAGTAGTATAACCGGGAGGCCCACCTACGAGCAGTACTTC CASSITGRPTYEQYF
TRBJ2-2 TRBV20-1 many - TGCAGTGCTTCCGGGACGGCAAACACCGGGGAGCTGTTTTTT CSASGTANTGELFF
TRBJ2-5 TRBV6-1 many - TGTGCCAGCTCACCTTCCGAGGCCCAAGAGACCCAGTACTTC CASSPSEAQETQYF
TRBJ1-1 TRBV7-2 - - TGTGCCAGCAGCGCGGGACAATCAAACACTGAAGCTTTCTTT CASSAGQSNTEAFF
TRBJ2-5 TRBV24-1 many TRBD1 TGTGCCACCAGTGAACCGACAGGGGGCCGGGAGACCCAGTACTTC CATSEPTGGRETQYF
TRBJ1-2 TRBV28 many TRBD1 TGTGCCAGCCGGACAGGCCTTAACTATGGCTACACCTTC CASRTGLNYGYTF
TRBJ2-2 TRBV5-1 many - TGCGCCAGCGCCGCTACCACAGGGACCGGGGAGCTGTTTTTT CASAATTGTGELFF
TRBJ2-7 TRBV6-2/TRBV6-3 - - TGTGCCAGCAGTTACTCGGGCGGCCGGTTAACCTACGAGCAGTACTTC CASSYSGGRLTYEQYF
TRBJ1-2 TRBV2 many - TGTGCCAGCAGCGCACAGGGCCGGTATGGCTACACCTTC CASSAQGRYGYTF
TRBJ2-2 TRBV7-3 many TRBD2 TGTGCCAGCAGCTCTAAGACTAGCGGGAGCCGTCGGGACACCGGGGAGCTGTTTTTT CASSSKTSGSRRDTGELFF
TRBJ1-1 TRBV5-1 many - TGCGCCAGCAGCTTGGAGGAGGGGTGGACTGAAGCTTTCTTT CASSLEEGWTEAFF
TRBJ2-7 TRBV25-1 many TRBD1 TGTGCCAGCCGCAGGTCGACAGGGGGGTACGAGCAGTACTTC CASRRSTGGYEQYF
TRBJ2-5 TRBV6-1 many - TGTGCCAGCAGTCGCTACCGGGACACCCAAGAGACCCAGTACTTC CASSRYRDTQETQYF
TRBJ2-7 TRBV6-5 many - TGTGCCAGCAGTTACTCGAACCAGCGGGTCTCCTACGAGCAGTACTTC CASSYSNQRVSYEQYF
TRBJ2-7 TRBV11-2 many - TGTGCCAGCAGCTTGGATGGAAACGAGCAGTACTTC CASSLDGNEQYF
TRBJ2-5 TRBV6-1 many - TGTGCCAGCAGTGAAGGGGGTAGCCGGGAGACCCAGTACTTC CASSEGGSRETQYF
TRBJ1-2 TRBV4-2 many - TGTGCCAGCAGCCAAGACTGGCAGGGGACGGGCTACACCTTC CASSQDWQGTGYTF
TRBJ2-2 TRBV7-3 many - TGTGCCAGCAGCTTAGGGGGCACCGGGGAGCTGTTTTTT CASSLGGTGELFF
TRBJ2-2 TRBV6-2/TRBV6-3 many TRBD1 TGTGCCAGCAGACGTCGACAGGGGGCGGGGACCGGGGAGCTGTTTTTT CASRRRQGAGTGELFF
TRBJ1-1 TRBV2 many - TGTGCCAGCAGTGAAGCGACCGGACAACCTGAAGCTTTCTTT CASSEATGQPEAFF
TRBJ2-3 TRBV6-5 many TRBD2 TGTGCCAGCAGTCCCGGGTCCGGGACTAGCGGGAGTACGGGTTTAGATACGCAGTATTTT CASSPGSGTSGSTGLDTQYF
TRBJ2-5 TRBV28 many TRBD2 TGTGCCAGCAGTCTGGGGCGCAGCGGGGGTAAAGAGACCCAGTACTTC CASSLGRSGGKETQYF
TRBJ1-2 TRBV24-1 many - TGTGCCACCAGTGACAACGGACAGAACTATGGCTACACCTTC CATSDNGQNYGYTF
TRBJ1-1 TRBV14 few - TGTGCCAGCAGGAGAGAGGGGGGCGTGTGGGCTTTCTTT CASRREGGVWAFF
TRBJ2-7 TRBV28 many - TGTGCCAGCAGTCCCCCCTACTACGAGCAGTACTTC CASSPPYYEQYF
TRBJ1-1 TRBV7-9 - - TGTGCCAGCAGCTTAGGGAGTATGTACCGGGCTGAAGCTTTCTTT CASSLGSMYRAEAFF
TRBJ2-7 TRBV6-1 - - TGTGCCAGCAGTCCATTGACAGACTCCTACGAGCAGTACTTC CASSPLTDSYEQYF
TRBJ2-5 TRBV20-1 many TRBD2 TGCAGCCCCCGGGGGGGTCGAGAGACCCAGTACTTC CSPRGGRETQYF
TRBJ2-7 TRBV7-9 many TRBD1 TGTGCCAGCAGCTTCTTCGAGGGGACAGTTACCTACGAGCAGTACTTC CASSFFEGTVTYEQYF
TRBJ2-7 TRBV12-3/TRBV12-4 many TRBD2 TGTGCCAGCACCCCCGTATTGAGCGGGAGGTTCTACGAGCAGTACTTC CASTPVLSGRFYEQYF
TRBJ2-3 TRBV6-6 many - TGTGCCAGCAGTTCCGGGGCAAATACGCAGTATTTT CASSSGANTQYF
TRBJ2-2 TRBV12-3/TRBV12-4 - - TGTGCCAGCAGTGAGGACGTCTGGGCCGGGGAGCTGTTTTTT CASSEDVWAGELFF
TRBJ2-7 TRBV20-1 many TRBD2 TGCAGTGCTACCGGGACTAGCAGGACCTACGAGCAGTACTTC CSATGTSRTYEQYF
TRBJ2-2 TRBV12-3/TRBV12-4 many TRBD2 TGTGCCAGCAGACACACTAGCGGGCGACCGAACACCGGGGAGCTGTTTTTT CASRHTSGRPNTGELFF
TRBJ2-7 TRBV2 - - TGTGCCAGCAGTGAAGCACGGTTTCCGACTAGTTCCTACGAGCAGTACTTC CASSEARFPTSSYEQYF
TRBJ1-6 TRBV28 many - TGTGCCAGCAGTTTCCAAAAAGGTTCACCCCTCCACTTT CASSFQKGSPLHF
TRBJ2-5 TRBV2 many TRBD2 TGTGCCAGCAGTGTAGCGGGGCTCCAAGAGACCCAGTACTTC CASSVAGLQETQYF
TRBJ2-7 TRBV30 - - TGTGCCTGGAGTGTGGTTCTAGGGGAGCAGTACTTC CAWSVVLGEQYF
TRBJ1-2 TRBV2 many TRBD1 TGTGCCAGCAGTTTCGGACAGGGGCACTATGGCTACACCTTC CASSFGQGHYGYTF
TRBJ1-6 TRBV30 many - TGTGCCTGGAGTGTACTTTTCCGAGGAGATTCACCCCTCCACTTT CAWSVLFRGDSPLHF
TRBJ2-2 TRBV30 - TRBD1 TGTGCCTGGAGTGACCAGGGGGCGAGCACCGGGGAGCTGTTTTTT CAWSDQGASTGELFF
TRBJ1-5 TRBV6-5 many TRBD1 TGTGCCAGCAGTTACGGACAGGGGTATCAGCCCCAGCATTTT CASSYGQGYQPQHF
TRBJ1-1 TRBV29-1 many TRBD1 TGCAGCGCCTCCCCGGGACAGGGGACTGAAGCTTTCTTT CSASPGQGTEAFF
TRBJ2-7 TRBV10-3 many - TGTGCCACCCGTATGGCAACCTACGAGCAGTACTTC CATRMATYEQYF
TRBJ2-7 TRBV14 many - TGTGCCAGCAGCCGGGCCCCTCTATGGGGGAGTGCCTACGAGCAGTACTTC CASSRAPLWGSAYEQYF
TRBJ2-7 TRBV5-1 many TRBD2 TGCGCCAGCAGCTTACCCGGACTAGCGGGCTCCGAGCAGTACTTC CASSLPGLAGSEQYF
TRBJ2-7 TRBV20-1 many - TGCAGTGCTAGTCCCGGACAGACGACCTACGAGCAGTACTTC CSASPGQTTYEQYF
TRBJ1-1 TRBV4-2 many - TGTGCCAGCAGCCAACCCCTTTCGGCTTACACTGAAGCTTTCTTT CASSQPLSAYTEAFF
TRBJ2-1 TRBV2 many TRBD2 TGTGCCAGCAGTGAAGTAGATGGCCTAGCGGGCTACAATGAGCAGTTCTTC CASSEVDGLAGYNEQFF
TRBJ2-5 TRBV28 - - TGTGCCAGCAGTGCCTCAGGTGACCAGTTAGAGACCCAGTACTTC CASSASGDQLETQYF
TRBJ2-7 TRBV7-9 once TRBD1 TGTGCCAGCAGTCCCGGGACAGTGTTTACCTACGAGCAGTACTTC CASSPGTVFTYEQYF
TRBJ2-7 TRBV11-2 many TRBD2 TGTGCCAGCAGCTTGTTCCGCGCGGGAGGGTCCTCCTACGAGCAGTACTTC CASSLFRAGGSSYEQYF
TRBJ1-6 TRBV7-2 many - TGTGCCAGCAGCTTATTTCAGGGGACGAATTCACCCCTCCACTTT CASSLFQGTNSPLHF
TRBJ2-7 TRBV29-1 - TRBD2 TGCAGCGTTGAAGATCCCCGCCCCGGGACTAGTCCCTTCGAGCAGTACTTC CSVEDPRPGTSPFEQYF
TRBJ2-1 TRBV6-2/TRBV6-3 many - TGTGCCAGCAGTTGCTGGGGTTTTGGTGAGCAGTTCTTC CASSCWGFGEQFF
TRBJ1-2 TRBV24-1 many - TGTGCCACCAGTGATTGGAACAGTAACTATGGCTACACCTTC CATSDWNSNYGYTF